This T cell receptor (beta chain) stems from a study of T cells in Graves' hyperthyroidism and ophthalmopathy. RNA transcripts yielded amplified TCR beta CDR3 regions. Primed by the HTBI set, a first-round RT-PCR was run on the TCR CDR3. TCRdb fed the multiplex PCR reads into MiXCR, producing one record per CDR3 protein. The sample contains 250,000 to 300,000 distinct CDR3 sequences, less than 15% of which appear only once. Broader study findings: Researchers found most expanded thyroid clonotypes above 0.001 in blood as well. The model predicted ophthalmopathy a median around seven months before onset.

Concerning this clonotype itself: Its matching antigen is unknown.

V was cut by 6 bases and J by 5 bases, with 14 bases left in between. The CDR3 is 14 amino acids. The germline gives CDR1 MNHEY, CDR2 SVGEGT. Blood was drawn at first hyperthyroidism diagnosis, before any ophthalmopathy symptoms. The chain has TRBV6-2 or TRBV6-3 and TRBJ1-5; D is perhaps TRBD1 (5 bases). The sequenced material came from blood. This clonotype was sampled from a woman aged 40-49 years with Graves' hyperthyroidism that later progressed to Graves' ophthalmopathy. The CDR3 region has the DNA TGTGCCAGCAGACCGGCAGGGTTGTATCAGCCCCAGCATTTT. Its protein product is CASRPAGLYQPQHF.